This entry is about one T cell receptor (beta chain). Its specificity is not known. This specimen belongs to a study of cytomegalovirus exposure and HLA in healthy donors. Findings of the study overall: An analysis done earlier found most TCR beta V segments productive about 87% or about 30% of the time.

PCR primers comprised 60 Vbeta and 13 Jbeta primers. Assay used: immunoSEQ multiplex PCR; TCRdb lists only in-frame clones, some missing. Here the sample spans around 120,000 clones, 70% to 80% being singletons. Germline CDR1 and CDR2: KGHSH and LQKENI. This CDR3 contains 14 residues. V trimming: 6 bases; J trimming: 2 bases; junction bases outside the gene matches: 5. The sequenced sample was PBMCs. This receptor was taken from a woman aged 40 to 50 in good health and CMV-seropositive. The chain couples TRBV18 to TRBJ1-1; 8 nucleotides align to TRBD1. In DNA form, the CDR3 reads TGTGCCAGCTCTCCGGACAGGGTAAACACTGAAGCTTTCTTT. Its translation is CASSPDRVNTEAFF.